This T cell receptor (beta chain) derives from a study of shared clonotypes between healthy human individuals. Findings and caveats of the study: Of the naive CD4 clonotypes, roughly 5% were shared across a handful of donors.

Germline V lookup: CDR1 LNHDA, CDR2 SQIVND (reference sequence). V was trimmed by 3 bases and J by 4 bases, leaving 15 bases between them. CDR3 length: 15 residues. A remark on this clone: Antigen specificity is unknown.

Produced via immunoSEQ multiplex PCR; TCRdb's table is partial and in-frame only. This repertoire shows approximately 720,000 clones, about 78% found once; its top ten account for 1.8%. V is TRBV19 and J is TRBJ1-1; D is undetermined. This sequence was found in a woman aged 25 to 39 in good health. Source material: memory CD4+ T cells sorted from blood. Documented subset: CD45RA-negative fraction. The CDR3 protein is CASSIPAEGRTEAFF. DNA for the CDR3: TGTGCCAGTAGTATCCCGGCAGAAGGGCGCACTGAAGCTTTCTTT.